This T cell receptor beta chain was sequenced during a study of cytotoxic CD8 clonotypes in ibrutinib-treated CLL. Notes on the study in general: Timing of sampling differed between sustained-remission and progressing patients.

Clones were sequenced by immunoSEQ multiplex PCR, and TCRdb holds only the in-frame ones, with some missing. Of 150,000 or so clones in the sample, 75% to 85% were seen once. About this clone itself: Its antigen is currently unknown.

The CDR3 length is 15 residues. Trimming cost V 6 bases and J 4 bases; bases outside gene matches: 7. Looked up from germline, CDR1 is MNHEY and CDR2 is SMNVEV (reference sequence). The receptor was derived from a human donor with chronic lymphocytic leukemia. The V and J genes are TRBV27 and TRBJ1-1; 11 nucleotides agree with TRBD1. The material sequenced was PBMCs, taken after 12 months of ibrutinib treatment. The CDR3 DNA sequence: TGTGCCAGCAGCCGCGGGACAGGGGGAGGCACTGAAGCTTTCTTT. This sequence encodes CASSRGTGGGTEAFF.